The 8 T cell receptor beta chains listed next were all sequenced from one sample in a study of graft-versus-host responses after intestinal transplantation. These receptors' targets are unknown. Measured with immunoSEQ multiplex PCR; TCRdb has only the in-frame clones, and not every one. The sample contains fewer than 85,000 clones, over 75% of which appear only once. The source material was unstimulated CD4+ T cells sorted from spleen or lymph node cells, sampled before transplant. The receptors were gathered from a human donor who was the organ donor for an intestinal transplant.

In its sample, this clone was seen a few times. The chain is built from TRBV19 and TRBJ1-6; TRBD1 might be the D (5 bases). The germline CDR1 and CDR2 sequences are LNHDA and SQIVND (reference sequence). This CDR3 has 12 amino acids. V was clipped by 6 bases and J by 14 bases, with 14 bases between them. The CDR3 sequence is CASRIAGRTLHF. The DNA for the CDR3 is TGTGCCAGTAGGATTGCAGGGAGGACCCTCCACTTT.

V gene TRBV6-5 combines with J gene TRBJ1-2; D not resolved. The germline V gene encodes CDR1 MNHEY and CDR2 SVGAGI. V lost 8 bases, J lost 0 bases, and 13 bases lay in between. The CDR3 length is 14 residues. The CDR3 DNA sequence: TGTGCCAGCGTAATTACACCTTCTAACTATGGCTACACCTTC. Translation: CASVITPSNYGYTF.

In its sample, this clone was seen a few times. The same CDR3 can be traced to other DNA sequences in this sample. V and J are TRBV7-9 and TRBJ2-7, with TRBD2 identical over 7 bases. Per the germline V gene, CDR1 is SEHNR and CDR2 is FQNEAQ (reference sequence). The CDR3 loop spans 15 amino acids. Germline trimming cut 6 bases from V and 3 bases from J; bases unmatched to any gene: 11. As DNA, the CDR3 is TGTGCCAGCAGGCGTCAAGCGGGACCCCACTACGAGCAGTACGTC. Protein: CASRRQAGPHYEQYV.

CDR3 region: CASSGGLAGQPTDTQYF. In DNA, the CDR3 is TGTGCCAGCAGTGGTGGACTAGCGGGGCAACCGACAGATACGCAGTATTTT. V gene TRBV25-1 combines with J gene TRBJ2-3; 12 nucleotides match TRBD2. There are 17 residues in the CDR3. The J segment lost 3 bases and the V segment lost 4 bases, leaving 8 bases of the junction unmatched. CDR1 and CDR2 from the germline V gene are MGHDK and SYGVNS.

CDR3 protein: CASSLSITGGSGYTF. CDR3 DNA: TGTGCCAGCAGCTTAAGCATCACAGGGGGAAGCGGCTACACCTTC. The chain employs TRBV11-2 and TRBJ1-2, with TRBD1 identical over 8 bases. The J segment lost 8 bases and the V segment lost 2 bases, leaving 10 bases of the junction unmatched. CDR1 and CDR2 from the germline V gene are SGHAT and FQNNGV. CDR3 length equals 15 residues.

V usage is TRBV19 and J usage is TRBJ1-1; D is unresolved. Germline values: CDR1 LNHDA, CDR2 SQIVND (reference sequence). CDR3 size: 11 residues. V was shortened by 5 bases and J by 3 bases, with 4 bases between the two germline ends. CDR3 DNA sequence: TGTGCCAGTAGTCGTTACACTGAAGCTTTCTTT. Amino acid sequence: CASSRYTEAFF.

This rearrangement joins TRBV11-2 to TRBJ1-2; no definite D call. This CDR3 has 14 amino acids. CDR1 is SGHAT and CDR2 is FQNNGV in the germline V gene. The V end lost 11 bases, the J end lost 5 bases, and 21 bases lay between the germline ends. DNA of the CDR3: TGTGCCGTCCCCGGGGTTCCACCGGAGTATGGCTACACCTTC. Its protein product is CAVPGVPPEYGYTF.

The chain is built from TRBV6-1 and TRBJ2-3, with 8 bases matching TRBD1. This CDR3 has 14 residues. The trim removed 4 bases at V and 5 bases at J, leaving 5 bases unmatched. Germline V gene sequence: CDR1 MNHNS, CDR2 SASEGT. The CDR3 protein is CASSAARGRDTQYF. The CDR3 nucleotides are TGTGCCAGCAGTGCGGCCAGGGGGCGAGATACGCAGTATTTT.